The source of this TCR beta chain is a study of cytomegalovirus exposure and HLA in healthy donors. Study results and caveats: The authors assumed roughly uniform sequencing depth across donors for presence/absence analyses.

The CDR3 is 15 amino acids. Germline V gene sequence: CDR1 SGHAT, CDR2 FQNNGV. V gave up 1 base and J gave up 6 bases; unmatched junction bases: 2. Comment on this clone: The antigen is unknown.

In the PCR, 60 Vbeta and 13 Jbeta primers were used. Sequencing was performed with immunoSEQ multiplex PCR; in TCRdb, only in-frame clones are kept and a portion is missing. The table has roughly 150,000 clones, roughly 87% seen once. Input material: PBMCs. The rearrangement uses TRBV11-2 and TRBJ2-1; 11 nucleotides line up with TRBD2. The receptor was isolated from a man aged 25-45 years in good health and CMV-seropositive. The CDR3 DNA follows: TGTGCCAGCAGCTTAGTAGGACTAGCGGGCAATGAGCAGTTCTTC. Encoded protein: CASSLVGLAGNEQFF.